This T cell receptor beta chain was found in a study of cytomegalovirus exposure and HLA in healthy donors. The data were produced by immunoSEQ multiplex PCR, yet TCRdb's version contains in-frame clones alone and is incomplete. The sample shows hundreds of thousands of clones, 80% to 90% of them seen only once. Germline CDR1 is MNHEY and CDR2 is SMNVEV (reference sequence). J lost 4 bases, V lost 6 bases, and 12 bases had no gene match. This CDR3 region has 16 residues. The sample taken for sequencing was PBMCs. This chain links TRBV27 with TRBJ2-3; 8 nucleotides align to TRBD2. The sequence came from a woman between 18 and 29 years old in good health and CMV-seronegative. CDR3 in amino acids: CASSVPGLVRPDTQYF. In nucleotides, the CDR3 is TGTGCCAGCAGCGTACCGGGACTAGTAAGGCCAGATACGCAGTATTTT.